This TCR beta chain was observed in a study of vaccination effects on CD4 cells after COVID-19 (dated by TCRdb to the early 2020s). Study-wide context: Across the study, the median time from the second dose to post-vaccine sampling was 72 days (range 14 to 241). SARS-CoV-2 spike-specific CD4+ TCR repertoires from before and after mRNA vaccination were compared in COVID-19 convalescent patients and in infection-naive vaccine recipients. A total of approximately 9 COVID-19 convalescent patients and several SARS-CoV-2-naive healthy vaccine recipients were included in the full study. Cultures from other donors in the study were sequenced using the Oncomine TCR Beta short-read assay on an Illumina iSeq 100.

Summary of the overall study and its limitations: Clones induced by infection and clones induced by vaccination both contracted markedly at late timepoints after vaccination, which fits with T cell responses waning over time. Only a small number of convalescent patients were included, and no early post-infection timepoints were available, which limited the study. Among healthy vaccine recipients, nearly all vaccine-induced clones were SARS-CoV-2 mono-reactive, and only 1 of 255 was cross-reactive with common cold coronaviruses.

Trimming removed 1 base from V and 8 bases from J; the gene matches leave 8 bases unexplained. The CDR3, from cysteine to phenylalanine, totals 15 residues. Just CDR3 DNA is preserved here, 45 bases in frame from base 1. The germline V gene (reference sequence) gives CDR1 as LNHNV and CDR2 as YYDKDF. Comments on this clone: Its cognate antigen has yet to be identified. No much larger clone is present one base from it, and per-base qualities are unavailable.

Library generation was performed with the immunoSEQ multiplex PCR assay. DNA from the cultured, isolated CD4+ T cells was subjected to TCR beta CDR3 sequencing. In the authors' own workflow: Non-productive TCR sequences were removed, reads were trimmed to the CDR3 region, and CDR3s of at least 7 amino acids were retained. Antigen-specific clonotypes were identified using the MANAFEST web app by comparison of expansion in peptide wells against reference cultures. Positive clones required FDR<0.05 expansion versus reference and all other wells, odds ratio above 5, and frequency above 0.1% in two replicate wells. Cross-reactive clonotypes were defined as significantly expanded in SARS-CoV-2 spike wells and in at least one common cold coronavirus spike condition. CDR3 similarity was assessed by Levenshtein distance using the stringdist R package, and unrooted trees were constructed with ape in R 3.6.1. TCRdb re-hosts the immuneACCESS table, in-frame sequences only. Its copies lack some clones; in the studies checked, an unresolved V gene accounts for under half of them, and the cause for the rest is not known. V and J calls plus clone size are reproduced from that table; the DNA served to infer D and trimming. Present in this sample are 60,000 to 90,000 clones, about 81% of which were seen just once. The biggest ten clones account for 1.2% of the sample.

The ViraFEST assay stimulated PBMC with viral peptide pools and then used TCR sequencing to identify antigen-specific CD4+ T cell clonotypes by expansion. After more than nine days of culture, CD4+ T cells were isolated with the EasySep CD4+ T cell isolation kit. Each participant got two doses of an mRNA SARS-CoV-2 vaccine, either BNT162b2 or mRNA-1273. Negative nucleocapsid antibody results before and after vaccination confirmed that the healthy vaccine recipients had no prior SARS-CoV-2 infection. Each well held roughly 2.2 million PBMC cultured in IMDM containing roughly 5% human AB serum, 9 to 10 IU/ml IL-2 and gentamicin, along with approximately 10 ug/ml peptides. On days 3 and 7, half of the culture medium was replaced with fresh IL-2-containing medium. Unless noted otherwise, every peptide stimulation condition was grown in triplicate wells. Using Ficoll-Paque Plus gradient centrifugation, PBMC were separated from whole blood and then either used fresh or cryopreserved at -140C. The overlapping peptide pools covered the spike proteins of SARS-CoV-2 and of the common cold coronaviruses HCoV-NL63, HCoV-OC43 and HCoV-229E. The QIAamp micro DNA kit was used to extract genomic DNA from the cultured CD4+ T cells.

The chain is made from TRBV15 and TRBJ2-1; 7 bases in the junction line up with TRBD2. The sequenced sample was CD4+ T cells from PBMCs cultured with HCoV-229E spike peptides, obtained after COVID-19 vaccination. The cell subset or site label here, explained by the study, means: HCoV-229E spike overlapping peptide pool stimulation. The source is a human donor who received a COVID-19 vaccine. DNA sequence: TGTGCCACCAGCAGAGGCGGGGGTGAGATGTATGAGCAGTTCTTC. The translation is CATSRGGGEMYEQFF.